This entry concerns a single T cell receptor (beta chain). This specimen comes from a study of shared clonotypes between healthy human individuals. Sequencing was at deep level. PBMC DNA, left unsorted, was sequenced on ten immunoSEQ deep assay plates. Sequencing was performed with immunoSEQ multiplex PCR; in TCRdb, only in-frame clones are kept and a portion is missing. The profile shows fewer than 600,000 clones, approximately 79% of them singletons. The CDR3 is 13 residues long. The germline V and J ends were trimmed by 3 bases and 4 bases, with 10 bases remaining between them. Germline assignment: CDR1 LNHDA and CDR2 SQIVND (reference sequence).

This rearrangement joins TRBV19 to TRBJ2-7; D gene unclear. The sequenced sample was PBMCs. This TCR was recovered from a middle-aged woman in good health. Some clones in this sample may be carry-over from other donors' samples. For the CDR3, the DNA is TGTGCCAGTAGTATCTCCTTGGTTTACGAGCAGTACTTC. Its protein product is CASSISLVYEQYF.